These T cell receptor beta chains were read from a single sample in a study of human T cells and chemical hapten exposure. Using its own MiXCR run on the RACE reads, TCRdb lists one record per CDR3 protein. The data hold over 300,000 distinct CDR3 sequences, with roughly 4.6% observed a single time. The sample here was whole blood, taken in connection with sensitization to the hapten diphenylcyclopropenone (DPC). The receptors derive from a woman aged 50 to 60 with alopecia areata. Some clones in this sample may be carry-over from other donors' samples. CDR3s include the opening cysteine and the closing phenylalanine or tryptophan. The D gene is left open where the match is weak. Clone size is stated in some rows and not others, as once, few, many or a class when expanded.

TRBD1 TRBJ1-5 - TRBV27 TGTGCCAGCAGTTTATGGGCCCGACAGGGGAATCAGCCCCAGCATTTT CASSLWARQGNQPQHF
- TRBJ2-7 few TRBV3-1 TGTGCCAGCAGCCTCTACGGACACTACGAGCAGTACTTC CASSLYGHYEQYF
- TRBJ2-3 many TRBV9 TGTGCCAGCAGCGTAGGCGGGGTGGCGGTCACAGATACGCAGTATTTT CASSVGGVAVTDTQYF
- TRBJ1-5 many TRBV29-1 TGCAGCGTGTGGGACCGGGCGAGCAATCAGCCCCAGCATTTT CSVWDRASNQPQHF
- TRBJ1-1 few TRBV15 TGTGCCACCACCCAGGGGAGGGGGACTGAAGCTTTCTTT CATTQGRGTEAFF
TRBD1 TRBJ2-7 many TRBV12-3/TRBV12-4 TGTGCCAGCAGTTTAGATAGGGCAGGGGGCTACTACGAGCAGTACTTC CASSLDRAGGYYEQYF
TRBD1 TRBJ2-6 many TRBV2 TGTGCCAGCAGTGAAGCGCTTCAGGGACAGGGGGCTGGGGCCAACGTCCTGACTTTC CASSEALQGQGAGANVLTF
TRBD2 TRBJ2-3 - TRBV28 TGTGCCAGCAGCCCCGCTCGCGCTAGCGGGGAGTCAGATACGCAGTATTTT CASSPARASGESDTQYF
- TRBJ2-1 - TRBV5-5 TGTGCCAGCAGCTTGCAGACTACCCTCTACAATGAGCAGTTCTTC CASSLQTTLYNEQFF
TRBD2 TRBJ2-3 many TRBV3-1 TGTGCCAGCAGCCAAGGCTACAGGGAAGCGGGAGGCACAGATACGCAGTATTTT CASSQGYREAGGTDTQYF
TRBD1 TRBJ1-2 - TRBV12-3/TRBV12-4 TGTGCCAGCAGTCCCGCCCGACAGGGATATGGCTACACCTTC CASSPARQGYGYTF
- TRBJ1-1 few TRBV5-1 TGCGCCAGCAGCTTTAACGACGGTTTGAACACTGAAGCTTTCTTT CASSFNDGLNTEAFF
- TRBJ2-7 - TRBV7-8 TGTGCCAGCAGCGCGACAGTGCCCGCCTACGAGCAGTACTTC CASSATVPAYEQYF
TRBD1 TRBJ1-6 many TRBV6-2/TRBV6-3 TGTGCCAGCAGTACTCCGACAGGGCACCTCCACTTT CASSTPTGHLHF
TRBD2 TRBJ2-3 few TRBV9 TGTGCCAGCAGCGTGGGGACTAGCGAAAGCACAGATACGCAGTATTTT CASSVGTSESTDTQYF
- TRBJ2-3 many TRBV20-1 TGCAGTGCTATTAAAGCCAGCACAGATACGCAGTATTTT CSAIKASTDTQYF
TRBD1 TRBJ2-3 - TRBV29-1 TGCAGCGTTGAAAGGACAGGGGGGACAGATACGCAGTATTTT CSVERTGGTDTQYF
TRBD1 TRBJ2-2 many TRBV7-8 TGTGCCAGCAGTTTAGAGTGGACAGGGGTTACCGGGGAGCTGTTTTTT CASSLEWTGVTGELFF
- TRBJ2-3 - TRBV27 TGTGCCAGCAGCGTAAGGCGGAACACAGATACGCAGTATTTT CASSVRRNTDTQYF
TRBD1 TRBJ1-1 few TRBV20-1 TGCAGTGCTGGAGGACAGGGGGCCCCTGAAGCTTTCTTT CSAGGQGAPEAFF
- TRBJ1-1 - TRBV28 TGTGCCAGCAGGGAAAGACAGGTCCCCCTCCCTGAAGCTTTCTTT CASRERQVPLPEAFF
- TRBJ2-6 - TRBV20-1 TGCAGTGCTATAAGCTCTGGGGCCAACGTCCTGACTTTC CSAISSGANVLTF
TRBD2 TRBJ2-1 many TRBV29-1 TGCAGCGTTGAAGGGACTAGCGGGAGCCCCGACCCTAATGAGCAGTTCTTC CSVEGTSGSPDPNEQFF
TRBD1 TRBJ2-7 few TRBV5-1 TGCGCCAGCAGCTTGGAGGCAGGGGGCAGGGACGAGCAGTACTTC CASSLEAGGRDEQYF
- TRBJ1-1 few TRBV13 TGTGCCAGCAGCTTAGAGGAGACGGATGAAGCTTTCTTT CASSLEETDEAFF
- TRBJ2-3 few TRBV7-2 TGTGCCAGCAGCTTAGGATCCGGGGGACTGGATACGCAGTATTTT CASSLGSGGLDTQYF
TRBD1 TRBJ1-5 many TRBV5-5 TGTGCCAGCAGCTTGGAGGGGGCAGGGGTTAATCAGCCCCAGCATTTT CASSLEGAGVNQPQHF
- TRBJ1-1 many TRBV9 TGTGCCAGCAGCGTATGGGCGTCCGGCACTGAAGCTTTCTTT CASSVWASGTEAFF
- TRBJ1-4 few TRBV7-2 TGTGCCAGCAGCGCGGGGGGAACGGGAGAAAAACTGTTTTTT CASSAGGTGEKLFF
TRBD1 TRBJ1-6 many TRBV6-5 TGTGCCAGCAGCCCGGACAGGGGAGATAATTCACCCCTCCACTTT CASSPDRGDNSPLHF
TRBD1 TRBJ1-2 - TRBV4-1 TGCGCCAGCAGCCAAGATAAGGACAGGGCCAACTATGGCTACACCTTC CASSQDKDRANYGYTF
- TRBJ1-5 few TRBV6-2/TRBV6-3 TGTGCCAGCAGTTACTCCCTAGGGCCCCAGCATTTT CASSYSLGPQHF
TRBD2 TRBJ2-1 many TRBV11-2 TGTGCCAGCAGCTTACCCGGGACTAGCGGGATCTATGAGCAGTTCTTC CASSLPGTSGIYEQFF
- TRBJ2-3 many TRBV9 TGTGCCAGCAGCGTTCCGGGACCTCAGTATTTT CASSVPGPQYF